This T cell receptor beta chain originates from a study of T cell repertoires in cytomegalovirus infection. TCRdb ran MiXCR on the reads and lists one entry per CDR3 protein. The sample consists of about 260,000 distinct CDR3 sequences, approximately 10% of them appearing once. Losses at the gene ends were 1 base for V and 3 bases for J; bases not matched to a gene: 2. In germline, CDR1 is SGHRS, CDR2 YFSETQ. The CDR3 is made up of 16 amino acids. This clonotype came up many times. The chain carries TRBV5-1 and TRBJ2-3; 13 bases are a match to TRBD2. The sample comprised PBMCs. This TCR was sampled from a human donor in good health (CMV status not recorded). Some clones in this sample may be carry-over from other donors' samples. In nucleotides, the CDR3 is TGCGCCAGCAGCTTGACTAGCGGGAGGGCGACAGATACGCAGTATTTT. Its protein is CASSLTSGRATDTQYF.